This T cell receptor (beta chain) was sequenced in a study of T cell responses to AZD1222 COVID-19 vaccine. V shed 3 bases, J shed 1 base, and the junction held 6 bases outside the gene matches. CDR1 is KGHSH and CDR2 is LQKENI in the germline V gene. The CDR3 length is 17 residues. General study points: Donors were mostly white British, more females; clonal diversity possibly underestimated. Baseline seropositivity occurred in only a handful of AZD1222 recipients. With two AZD1222 doses given, Spike-specific TCR breadth and depth both rose.

The repertoire was sequenced with immunoSEQ multiplex PCR; TCRdb's copy has only in-frame clones and lacks some. The repertoire holds 95,000 to 150,000 clones, around 91% seen once, with around 1.7% in the top ten. On this clone: Its matching antigen is unknown.

This clonotype was obtained from an adult in good health. The chain recombines TRBV18 with TRBJ2-3, with TRBD2 identical over 11 bases. The sequencing used peripheral blood, collected on day 0 of AZD1222 vaccination. The CDR3 nucleotides read TGTGCCAGCTCACCTCGAGAACTAGCGGGGGGCACAGATACGCAGTATTTT. This codes for CASSPRELAGGTDTQYF.